This T cell receptor (beta chain) was captured by sequencing in a study of cytomegalovirus exposure and HLA in healthy donors. Points from the study as a whole: Near-uniform donor sequencing depth was presumed by presence/absence analyses.

CDR1 and CDR2 from the germline V gene are MNHNS and SASEGT. Trimming left V 9 bases short and J 1 base short, with 10 bases between. The CDR3 is 13 amino acids. Primers included in the PCR were 60 Vbeta and 13 Jbeta primers. TCRdb's copy holds only in-frame clones and misses some; the assay was immunoSEQ multiplex PCR. The data show tens of thousands of clones, with 60% to 80% seen just once and roughly 6.3% held by the top ten. This clone was recorded many times. Its cognate antigen is unknown. The sequence derives from a woman aged 25 to 39 in good health and CMV-seronegative. Sequencing was performed on PBMCs. The chain employs TRBV6-1 and TRBJ2-1; the D gene is possibly TRBD1 (5 bases). The CDR3 coding sequence is TGTGCCAGTCCAGGGCGGTCCTACAATGAGCAGTTCTTC. Translated, it gives CASPGRSYNEQFF.